This TCR beta chain emerged from a study of cytomegalovirus exposure and HLA in healthy donors. Study outcomes and limitations: Most observed TCR sequences were rare, whereas some public TCRs were detected in many donors. High specificity and sensitivity for cytomegalovirus status were reported for the classifier. Subsequent analysis found a tendency for first-cohort TCR clusters to co-occur within the 120 or so validation repertoires. The authors listed some 150 TCR beta chains as cytomegalovirus-associated.

Data came from immunoSEQ multiplex PCR; TCRdb stores just in-frame clones and leaves some out. The sample lists 150,000 to 200,000 clones, 90% to 97% occurring once. CDR3 length equals 14 residues. V lost 5 bases and J lost 9; bases outside the gene matches: 6. Germline V gene lookup returns CDR1 SGHTA and CDR2 FQGTGA. For this clone: What it binds is unknown.

The specimen was PBMCs. This chain connects TRBV7-3 to TRBJ2-1, with 11 bases matching TRBD1. The origin of this receptor is a woman aged 18-29 years in good health and CMV-seronegative. The CDR3 sequence: CASSQDRGPGEQFF. The CDR3, as DNA: TGTGCCAGCAGCCAGGACAGGGGGCCGGGTGAGCAGTTCTTC.